The clone carrying this T cell receptor (beta chain) showed up just once. Synthetic spike-ins, TCR analog templates, were added into each PCR. Generated by immunoSEQ multiplex PCR, the TCRdb table keeps only in-frame clones and is missing some. The repertoire holds about 50,000 clones, with about three quarters as singletons. Time point defined: pretreatment peripheral blood. The data belong to a study of PD-L1 blockade in urothelial cancer. The V gene's germline CDR1 is SNHLY and CDR2 FYNNEI. The germline V and J ends were trimmed by 5 bases and 2 bases, with 6 bases remaining between them. CDR3 size: 12 residues.

The origin of this receptor is a man between 65 and 85 years old with urothelial cancer. The chain carries TRBV2 and TRBJ1-2; no reliable D call. The sequences come from PBMCs, collected around atezolizumab (anti-PD-L1) treatment. CDR3 in DNA: TGTGCCAGCAGTAACAAGAACTATGGCTACACCTTC. This gives the protein CASSNKNYGYTF.